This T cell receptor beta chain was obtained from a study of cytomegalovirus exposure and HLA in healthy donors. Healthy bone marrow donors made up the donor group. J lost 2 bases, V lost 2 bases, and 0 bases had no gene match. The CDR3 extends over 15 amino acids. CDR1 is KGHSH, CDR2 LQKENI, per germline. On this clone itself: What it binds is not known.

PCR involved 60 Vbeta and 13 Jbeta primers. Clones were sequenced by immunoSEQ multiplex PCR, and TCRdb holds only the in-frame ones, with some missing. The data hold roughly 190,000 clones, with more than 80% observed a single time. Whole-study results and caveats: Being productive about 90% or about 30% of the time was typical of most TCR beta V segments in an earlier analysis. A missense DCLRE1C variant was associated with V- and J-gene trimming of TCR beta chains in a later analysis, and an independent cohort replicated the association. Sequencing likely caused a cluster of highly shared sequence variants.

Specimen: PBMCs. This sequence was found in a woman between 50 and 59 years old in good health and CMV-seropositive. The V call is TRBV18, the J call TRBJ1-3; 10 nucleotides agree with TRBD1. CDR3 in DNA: TGTGCCAGCTCACCAGGGACAGGGGCTGGAAACACCATATATTTT. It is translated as CASSPGTGAGNTIYF.